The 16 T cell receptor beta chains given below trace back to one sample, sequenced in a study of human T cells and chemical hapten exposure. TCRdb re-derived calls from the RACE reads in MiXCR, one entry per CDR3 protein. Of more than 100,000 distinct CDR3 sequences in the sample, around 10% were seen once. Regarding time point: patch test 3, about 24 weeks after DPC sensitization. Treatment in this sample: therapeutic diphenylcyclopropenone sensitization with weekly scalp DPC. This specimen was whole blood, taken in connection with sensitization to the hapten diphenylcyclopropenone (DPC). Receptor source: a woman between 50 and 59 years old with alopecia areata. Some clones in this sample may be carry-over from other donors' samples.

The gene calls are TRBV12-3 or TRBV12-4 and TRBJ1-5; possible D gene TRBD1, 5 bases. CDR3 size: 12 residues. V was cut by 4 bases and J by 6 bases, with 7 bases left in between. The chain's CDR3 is CASSSGTQPQHF. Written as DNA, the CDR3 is TGTGCCAGCAGTTCAGGGACTCAGCCCCAGCATTTT.

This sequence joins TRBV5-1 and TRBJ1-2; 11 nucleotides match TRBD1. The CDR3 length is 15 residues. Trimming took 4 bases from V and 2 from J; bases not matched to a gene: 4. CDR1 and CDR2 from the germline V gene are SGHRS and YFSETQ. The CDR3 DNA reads TGCGCCAGCAGCGGAGGACAGGGGGCAAACTATGGCTACACCTTC. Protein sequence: CASSGGQGANYGYTF.

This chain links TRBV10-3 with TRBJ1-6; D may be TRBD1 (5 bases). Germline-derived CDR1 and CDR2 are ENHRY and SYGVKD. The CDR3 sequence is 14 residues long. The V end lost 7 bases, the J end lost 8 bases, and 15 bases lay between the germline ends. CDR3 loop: CAIKWDVGDSPLHF. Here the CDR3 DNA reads TGTGCCATCAAATGGGACGTGGGAGATTCACCCCTCCACTTT.

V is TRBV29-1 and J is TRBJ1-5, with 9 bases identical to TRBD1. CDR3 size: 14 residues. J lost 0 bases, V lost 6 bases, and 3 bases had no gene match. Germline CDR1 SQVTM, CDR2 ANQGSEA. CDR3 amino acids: CSVWDRASNQPQHF. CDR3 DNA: TGCAGCGTATGGGACAGGGCTAGCAATCAGCCCCAGCATTTT.

The CDR3 DNA sequence: TGTGCCAGCAGGCACAGGGCAATGAACACTGAAGCTTTCTTT. The encoded protein is CASRHRAMNTEAFF. J is TRBJ1-1 and V is TRBV12-3 or TRBV12-4; maybe TRBD1 (6 bases). Trimming left V 6 bases short and J 0 bases short, with 11 bases between. The CDR3 contains 14 residues.

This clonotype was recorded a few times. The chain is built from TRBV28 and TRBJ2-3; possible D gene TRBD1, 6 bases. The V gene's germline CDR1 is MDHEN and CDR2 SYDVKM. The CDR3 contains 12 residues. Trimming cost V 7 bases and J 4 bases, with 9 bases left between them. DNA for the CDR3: TGTGCCAGCACCACAGGGCCAGATACGCAGTATTTT. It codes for CASTTGPDTQYF. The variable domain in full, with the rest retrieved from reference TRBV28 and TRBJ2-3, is DVKVTQSSRYLVKRTGEKVFLECVQDMDHENMFWYRQDPGLGLRLIYFSYDVKMKEKGDIPEGYSVSREKKERFSLILESASTNQTSMYLCASTTGPDTQYFGPGTRLTVL.

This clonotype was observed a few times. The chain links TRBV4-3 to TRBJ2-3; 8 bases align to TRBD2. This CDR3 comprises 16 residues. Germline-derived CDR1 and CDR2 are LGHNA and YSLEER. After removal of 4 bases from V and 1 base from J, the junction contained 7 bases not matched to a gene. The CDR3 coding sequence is TGCGCCAGCAGCCGCGAGCGGGAGAAGGGCACAGATACGCAGTATTTT. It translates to CASSREREKGTDTQYF.

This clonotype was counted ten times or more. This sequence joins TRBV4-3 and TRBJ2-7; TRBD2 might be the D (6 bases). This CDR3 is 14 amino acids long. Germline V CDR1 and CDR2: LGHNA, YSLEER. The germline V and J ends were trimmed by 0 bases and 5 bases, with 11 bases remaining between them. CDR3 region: CASSQDGGYDEQYF. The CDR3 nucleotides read TGCGCCAGCAGCCAAGATGGGGGGTACGACGAGCAGTACTTC.

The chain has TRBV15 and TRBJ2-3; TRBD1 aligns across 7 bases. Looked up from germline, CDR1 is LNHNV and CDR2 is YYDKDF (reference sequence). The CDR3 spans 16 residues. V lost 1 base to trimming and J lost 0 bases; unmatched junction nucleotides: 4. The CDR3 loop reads CATSRGDSGSTDTQYF. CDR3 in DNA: TGTGCCACCAGCAGAGGGGACAGCGGTAGCACAGATACGCAGTATTTT.

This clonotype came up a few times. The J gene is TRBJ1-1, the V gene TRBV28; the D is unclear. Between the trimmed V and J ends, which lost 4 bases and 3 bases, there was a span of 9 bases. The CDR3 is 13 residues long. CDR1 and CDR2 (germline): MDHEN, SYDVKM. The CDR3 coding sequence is TGTGCCAGCAGTTATCTACGCCACACTGAAGCTTTCTTT. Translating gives CASSYLRHTEAFF. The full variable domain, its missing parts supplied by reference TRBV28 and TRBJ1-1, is DVKVTQSSRYLVKRTGEKVFLECVQDMDHENMFWYRQDPGLGLRLIYFSYDVKMKEKGDIPEGYSVSREKKERFSLILESASTNQTSMYLCASSYLRHTEAFFGQGTRLTVV.

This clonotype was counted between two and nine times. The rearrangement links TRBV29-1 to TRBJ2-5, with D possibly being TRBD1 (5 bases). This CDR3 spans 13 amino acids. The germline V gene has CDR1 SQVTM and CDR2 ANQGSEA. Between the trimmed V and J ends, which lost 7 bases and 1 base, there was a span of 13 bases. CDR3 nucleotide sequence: TGCAGCGGGGGATCAGGGATCCAAGAGACCCAGTACTTC. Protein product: CSGGSGIQETQYF.

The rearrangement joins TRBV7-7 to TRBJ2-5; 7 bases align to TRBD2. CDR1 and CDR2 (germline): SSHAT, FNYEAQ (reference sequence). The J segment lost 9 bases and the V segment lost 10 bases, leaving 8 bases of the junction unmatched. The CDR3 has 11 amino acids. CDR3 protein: CAIGEGMAQYF. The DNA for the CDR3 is TGTGCCATTGGGGAGGGCATGGCCCAGTACTTC.

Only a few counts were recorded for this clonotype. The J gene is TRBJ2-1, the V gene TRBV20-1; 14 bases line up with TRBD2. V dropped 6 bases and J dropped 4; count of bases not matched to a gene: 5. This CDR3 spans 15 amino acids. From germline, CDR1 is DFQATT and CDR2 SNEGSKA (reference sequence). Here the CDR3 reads CSAEGLAGAYNEQFF. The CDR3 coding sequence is TGCAGTGCCGAGGGACTAGCGGGAGCTTACAATGAGCAGTTCTTC.

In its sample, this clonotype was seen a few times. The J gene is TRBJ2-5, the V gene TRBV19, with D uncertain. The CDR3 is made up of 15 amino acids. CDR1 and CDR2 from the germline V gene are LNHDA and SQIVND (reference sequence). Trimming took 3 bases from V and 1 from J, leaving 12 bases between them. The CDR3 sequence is CASSITDFGQETQYF. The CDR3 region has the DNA TGTGCCAGTAGTATTACAGATTTCGGCCAAGAGACCCAGTACTTC.

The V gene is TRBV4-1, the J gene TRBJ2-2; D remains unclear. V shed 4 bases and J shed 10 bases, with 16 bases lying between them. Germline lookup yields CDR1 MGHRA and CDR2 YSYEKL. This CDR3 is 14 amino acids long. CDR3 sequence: CASSLADRWEELFF. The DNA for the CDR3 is TGCGCCAGCAGCCTAGCAGATAGATGGGAGGAGCTGTTTTTT.

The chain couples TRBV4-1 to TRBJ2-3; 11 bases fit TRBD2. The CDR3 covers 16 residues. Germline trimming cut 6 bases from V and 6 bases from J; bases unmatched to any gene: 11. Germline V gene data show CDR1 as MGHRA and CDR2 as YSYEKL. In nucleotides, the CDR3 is TGCGCCAGCAGACTGGGACTAGCGGCTGATTGGGATACGCAGTATTTT. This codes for CASRLGLAADWDTQYF.